This is a list of T cell receptor beta chains from one sample in a study of cytomegalovirus exposure and HLA in healthy donors. Assay: immunoSEQ multiplex PCR; the TCRdb copy retains only in-frame clones and omits some. This table has about 64,000 clones, roughly 70% appearing once. Source material: PBMCs. These receptors were collected from a male donor in good health and CMV-seropositive. CDR3s leave out the opening cysteine and the closing phenylalanine or tryptophan.

v_call: TRBV2
cdr3_aa: ASSGGAGEFQETQY

v_call: TRBV19
cdr3_aa: ASSIDPGGGTEAF

v_call: TRBV5-1
cdr3_aa: ASSFEGFTDTQY

v_call: TRBV7-2
cdr3_aa: ASSVMNQPQH

v_call: TRBV6-5
cdr3_aa: ASGLAGVGDTQY

v_call: TRBV29-1
cdr3_aa: SVELGTGGETQY

v_call: TRBV18
cdr3_aa: ASSLTSGASTDTQY

v_call: TRBV7-2
cdr3_aa: ASSPSGTSYEQY

v_call: TRBV6-1
cdr3_aa: ASRDPGTGPYEQY

v_call: TRBV18
cdr3_aa: ASSPASGIYNEQF

v_call: TRBV9
cdr3_aa: ASSVGTRSGRGYMTSQETQY

v_call: TRBV15
cdr3_aa: ATSRDLSSRRSNQPQH

v_call: TRBV9
cdr3_aa: ASSLEGLHEQY

v_call: TRBV10-3
cdr3_aa: AISVGGQATNYGYT

v_call: TRBV11-2
cdr3_aa: ASSFTGQSYNEQF